The clone carrying this TCR beta chain was picked up a small number of times. Antigen specificity is unknown. Germline CDR1 reads MNHEY; CDR2 reads SVGAGI. V was pared by 0 bases and J by 4 bases, with 1 base of the junction left unmatched. This CDR3 is built from 16 residues. These data come from a study of T cells after yellow fever vaccination. Synthesis of TCR cDNA relied on 5'RACE template switching, which attached a universal primer site and UMIs. Via MiXCR, TCRdb re-called the 5' RACE reads, giving one row per CDR3 protein. The sample has hundreds of thousands of distinct CDR3 sequences, just over 20% seen once. Study-wide points: Of the clonotypes, a small share occurred in both CD4 and CD8 compartments. After the booster, approximately 96% of CD4 and more than 85% of CD8 primary-response clones were re-detected. Faster peaking, at day 5 versus 15, marked a secondary response that was weaker.

Sample: PBMCs, taken roughly 20 days after the first yellow fever vaccination. This receptor was identified in a man between 18 and 35 years old who received the YFV17D yellow fever vaccine. The chain joins TRBV6-5 to TRBJ2-7; 15 nucleotides align to TRBD2. CDR3 protein: CASSYSGTSGGYEQYF. For the CDR3, the DNA is TGTGCCAGCAGTTACTCAGGGACTAGCGGGGGGTACGAGCAGTACTTC.